Presented here are 31 T cell receptor beta chains from one specimen sequenced in a study of blood T cell repertoires in COVID-19. Measured with immunoSEQ multiplex PCR; TCRdb has only the in-frame clones, and not every one. The sample contains around 220,000 clones, 75% to 95% of which appear only once. The specimen was PBMCs or T cells enriched from blood (not recorded which). The receptors stem from a woman under 30 who had recovered from COVID-19.

CDR3 protein: CASSSTGVQKGNTEAFF. CDR3 coding DNA: TGTGCCAGCAGCTCCACAGGGGTCCAGAAGGGGAACACTGAAGCTTTCTTT. The chain has TRBV7-9 and TRBJ1-1, with 7 bases matching TRBD1. CDR3 length: 17 amino acids. Germline lookup yields CDR1 SEHNR and CDR2 FQNEAQ (reference sequence). J lost 1 base, V lost 4 bases, and 12 bases had no gene match.

The V gene is TRBV21-1, the J gene TRBJ1-2. TRBV21-1 is a pseudogene segment. This CDR3 has 11 residues. This chain's CDR3 is CASSIRGGYTF. For the CDR3, the DNA is TGTGCCAGCAGCATCCGGGGTGGCTACACCTTC.

The chain employs TRBV19 and TRBJ1-2; tentatively, D is TRBD1 (5 bases). Trimming took off 6 bases at V and 0 bases at J, with 14 bases between the two ends. Germline V lookup: CDR1 LNHDA, CDR2 SQIVND (reference sequence). This CDR3 has 15 residues. Written as DNA, the CDR3 is TGTGCCAGTAGGGACCTGACAGATCCTAACTATGGCTACACCTTC. This gives the protein CASRDLTDPNYGYTF.

The gene calls are TRBV5-1 and TRBJ2-1; 10 bases are shared with TRBD2. J gave up 10 bases and V 4 bases, and 14 bases lay outside the gene matches. The CDR3 sequence is 16 residues long. CDR1 and CDR2 (germline): SGHRS, YFSETQ. As DNA, the CDR3 is TGCGCCAGCAGCCCCTCTACGTCTAGCGGGAGAGAAGAGCAGTTCTTC. Protein product: CASSPSTSSGREEQFF.

This clone was detected once. This chain links TRBV10-3 with TRBJ1-3, with D possibly TRBD1 on 5 matching bases. V shed 7 bases and J shed 6 bases, with 19 bases lying between them. The CDR3 totals 15 residues. Per the germline V gene, CDR1 is ENHRY and CDR2 is SYGVKD. DNA of the CDR3: TGTGCCATCACCCAAGAAGGGGACTCTAAAAACACCATATATTTT. Protein product: CAITQEGDSKNTIYF.

The table lists this clone with a count of one. The chain couples TRBV28 to TRBJ1-1; 7 positions agree with TRBD1. Germline-derived CDR1 and CDR2 are MDHEN and SYDVKM. The CDR3 covers 15 residues. V lost 1 base, J lost 8 bases, and 10 bases stayed unmatched. Here the CDR3 DNA reads TGTGCCAGCAGTTTATACGACAGGGCCGGGGACGAAGCTTTCTTT. It is translated as CASSLYDRAGDEAFF.

As for this clone: The sample has other DNA sequences that encode this CDR3 too. The rearrangement joins TRBV27 to TRBJ2-1; TRBD2 matches 7 bases. V lost 6 bases to trimming and J lost 3 bases; unmatched junction nucleotides: 2. Germline CDR1 and CDR2: MNHEY and SMNVEV (reference sequence). CDR3 length: 13 amino acids. CDR3 in amino acids: CASSLAGYNEQFF. Here the CDR3 DNA reads TGTGCCAGCAGCTTAGCGGGCTACAATGAGCAGTTCTTC.

This clone was seen a handful of times. V gene TRBV18 combines with J gene TRBJ1-1; 7 bases map to TRBD1. The germline V gene has CDR1 KGHSH and CDR2 LQKENI. This CDR3 has 15 residues. V trimming: 3 bases; J trimming: 1 base; junction bases outside the gene matches: 5. The CDR3 region is CASSPRGKANTEAFF. CDR3 coding DNA: TGTGCCAGCTCACCCAGGGGGAAAGCGAACACTGAAGCTTTCTTT.

This clone was picked up many times. The V gene is TRBV7-2, the J gene TRBJ1-5; D not certain. Germline values: CDR1 SGHTA, CDR2 FQGNSA. The CDR3 has 15 amino acids. Deletions cut 3 bases from V and 8 bases from J, with 17 bases between. In DNA, the CDR3 is TGTGCCAGCAGCTTGGCGGGAGATGGTCTGGAGCCCCAGCATTTT. It is translated as CASSLAGDGLEPQHF.

The chain carries TRBV4-1 and TRBJ1-3; no clear D. V gave up 1 base and J gave up 0 bases, with 10 bases separating them. CDR3 length: 16 residues. Germline V gene data show CDR1 as MGHRA and CDR2 as YSYEKL. The DNA of the CDR3 is TGCGCCAGCAGCCAAGTATGGGCCAACTCTGGAAACACCATATATTTT. This gives the protein CASSQVWANSGNTIYF.

The J gene is TRBJ2-2, the V gene TRBV9; 9 nucleotides line up with TRBD1. The germline CDR1 and CDR2 sequences are SGDLS and YYNGEE. The junction had 7 bases not matched to a gene; V was cut back by 4 bases and J by 6 bases. The CDR3 extends over 15 amino acids. CDR3 in amino acids: CASSTRTGAAGELFF. The CDR3 coding sequence is TGTGCCAGCAGCACCCGGACAGGGGCGGCCGGGGAGCTGTTTTTT. The variable domain in full, completed from reference TRBV9 and TRBJ2-2, reads DSGVTQTPKHLITATGQRVTLRCSPRSGDLSVYWYQQSLDQGLQFLIQYYNGEERAKGNILERFSAQQFPDLHSELNLSSLELGDSALYFCASSTRTGAAGELFFGEGSRLTVL.

This clone was seen once. The CDR3 here is CASSSGIYEQYF. The CDR3 bases are TGTGCCAGCAGCTCCGGGATCTACGAGCAGTACTTC. J is TRBJ2-7 and V is TRBV7-9; D possibly corresponds to TRBD2 (5 bases). Trimming cost V 4 bases and J 3 bases, with 7 bases left between them. CDR3 length: 12 amino acids. Germline V gene sequence: CDR1 SEHNR, CDR2 FQNEAQ (reference sequence).

The rearrangement uses TRBV27 and TRBJ1-1, with D perhaps matching TRBD1 (5 bases). The ends were cut back, 5 bases at V and 2 bases at J, with 15 bases in the middle. Germline values: CDR1 MNHEY, CDR2 SMNVEV (reference sequence). The CDR3 runs to 15 residues. The CDR3 spells CASSLTPQVNTEAFF. CDR3 in DNA: TGTGCCAGCAGTCTAACCCCACAGGTTAACACTGAAGCTTTCTTT.

The sample holds a few counts of this clone. J is TRBJ2-1 and V is TRBV7-2; TRBD2 agrees at 7 bases. CDR1 SGHTA and CDR2 FQGNSA come from the germline V gene. After removal of 5 bases from V and 4 bases from J, the junction contained 11 bases not matched to a gene. The CDR3 extends over 16 amino acids. DNA for the CDR3: TGTGCCAGCAGCCCCAGGGAGGGTGTGCCTTACAATGAGCAGTTCTTC. Its protein product is CASSPREGVPYNEQFF.

The chain has TRBV6-1 and TRBJ2-1; weak D call: TRBD1 (6 bases). The CDR3 covers 16 residues. Germline lookup yields CDR1 MNHNS and CDR2 SASEGT. Trimming pared 1 base from V and 1 base from J, leaving 11 bases between. CDR3 in amino acids: CASSEVGRGSYNEQFF. CDR3 DNA sequence: TGTGCCAGCAGTGAAGTCGGCAGGGGTTCCTACAATGAGCAGTTCTTC.

This sequence joins TRBV9 and TRBJ2-3; 9 bases match TRBD2. The CDR3 loop spans 17 amino acids. V lost 3 bases to trimming and J lost 2 bases; unmatched junction nucleotides: 10. The V gene's germline CDR1 is SGDLS and CDR2 YYNGEE. CDR3 loop: CASSAGAGGFLTDTQYF. DNA for the CDR3: TGTGCCAGCAGCGCCGGAGCGGGGGGCTTTCTCACAGATACGCAGTATTTT. Using reference TRBV9 and TRBJ2-3 for the parts outside the CDR3, the full variable domain is DSGVTQTPKHLITATGQRVTLRCSPRSGDLSVYWYQQSLDQGLQFLIQYYNGEERAKGNILERFSAQQFPDLHSELNLSSLELGDSALYFCASSAGAGGFLTDTQYFGPGTRLTVL.

The V and J genes are TRBV5-1 and TRBJ1-2; no clear D. This CDR3 is built from 12 residues. The V and J ends lost 0 bases and 6 bases respectively, with 6 bases between them. The germline V gene encodes CDR1 SGHRS and CDR2 YFSETQ. The CDR3 reads CASSLGLNGYTF. CDR3 nucleotides: TGCGCCAGCAGCTTGGGACTGAATGGCTACACCTTC.

CDR3 residues: CASSPLGGGELFF. The CDR3 DNA reads as TGTGCCAGCAGCCCCTTAGGGGGTGGGGAGCTGTTTTTT. The chain joins TRBV11-3 to TRBJ2-2, with a weak D call TRBD1 (6 bases). The germline gives CDR1 SGHNT, CDR2 YENEEA. Trimming took off 5 bases at V and 8 bases at J, with 12 bases between the two ends. This CDR3 is built from 13 residues.

The V call is TRBV5-4, the J call TRBJ1-1; D may be TRBD1 (6 bases). CDR3 size: 15 residues. V lost 8 bases and J 1 base, leaving 18 bases between the germline ends. Germline CDR1 reads SGHNT; CDR2 reads YYREEE (reference sequence). The CDR3 DNA reads TGTGCCAGTTTACTCAGGGGCAGTCCGAACACTGAAGCTTTCTTT. Translation gives CASLLRGSPNTEAFF.

The chain couples TRBV19 to TRBJ1-2, with D possibly TRBD1 on 6 matching bases. CDR1 and CDR2 from the germline V gene are LNHDA and SQIVND (reference sequence). The CDR3 extends over 13 amino acids. V shed 3 bases and J shed 6 bases, with 11 bases lying between them. CDR3 sequence: CASSIQGMHGYTF. For the CDR3, the DNA is TGTGCCAGTAGTATTCAGGGGATGCATGGCTACACCTTC.

V is TRBV7-2 and J is TRBJ1-2; D remains ambiguous. The germline V and J ends were trimmed by 2 bases and 6 bases, with 7 bases remaining between them. This CDR3 has 12 amino acids. Germline V gene data show CDR1 as SGHTA and CDR2 as FQGNSA. The CDR3 is CASSLMEDGYTF. The DNA of the CDR3 is TGTGCCAGCAGCTTAATGGAGGATGGCTACACCTTC.

This clone was found once. V usage is TRBV11-2 and J usage is TRBJ1-2, with TRBD1 matching 9 bases. V was clipped by 3 bases and J by 5 bases; unmatched bases: 4. CDR3 size: 14 residues. Germline lookup yields CDR1 SGHAT and CDR2 FQNNGV. The CDR3 loop is CASSLGGTGYGYTF. Written as DNA, the CDR3 is TGTGCCAGCAGCTTGGGGGGGACAGGGTATGGCTACACCTTC.

The chain employs TRBV10-3 and TRBJ2-2, with a weak D call TRBD2 (6 bases). Trimming left V 6 bases short and J 2 bases short, with 16 bases between. CDR3 length equals 16 residues. The V gene's germline CDR1 is ENHRY and CDR2 SYGVKD. The CDR3 reads CAISGGWLTNTGELFF. DNA for the CDR3: TGTGCCATCAGCGGGGGTTGGCTAACTAACACCGGGGAGCTGTTTTTT.

This chain links TRBV6-2 or TRBV6-3 with TRBJ1-1; D may be TRBD1 (5 bases). V lost 6 bases and J 0 bases, leaving 11 bases between the germline ends. Germline CDR1 and CDR2: MNHEY and SVGEGT. The CDR3 has 14 amino acids. The CDR3 reads CASSGRALNTEAFF. The CDR3, as DNA: TGTGCCAGCAGCGGCAGGGCCCTGAACACTGAAGCTTTCTTT.

Concerning this clone itself: At one end, the junction sequence differs from germline, possibly due to a read error. This chain connects TRBV11-2 to TRBJ1-2; 8 nucleotides line up with TRBD1. Germline values: CDR1 SGHAT, CDR2 FQNNGV. This CDR3 region has 12 residues. Written as DNA, the CDR3 is TGTGCCAGCAGCTTAGAGGTTACAGGGGGTTCCTTC. Amino acids: CASSLEVTGGSF. Supplemented by reference TRBV11-2 and TRBJ1-2, the full variable domain reads EAGVAQSPRYKIIEKRQSVAFWCNPISGHATLYWYQQILGQGPKLLIQFQNNGVVDDSQLPKDRFSAERLKGVDSTLKIQPAKLEDSAVYLCASSLEVTGGSFGSGTRLTVV.

The V and J genes are TRBV15 and TRBJ2-7; 7 positions agree with TRBD1. V shed 0 bases and J 2 bases; nucleotides not matched to a gene: 7. This CDR3 has 16 amino acids. Germline V gene data show CDR1 as LNHNV and CDR2 as YYDKDF (reference sequence). The CDR3 DNA follows: TGTGCCACCAGCAGAGATCTGGGGACAGTCCCCTACGAGCAGTACTTC. Translated, it gives CATSRDLGTVPYEQYF.

In regard to this clone: One end of the junction fails to match germline, which may point to a read error. The chain has TRBV19 and TRBJ1-2; weak D call: TRBD1 (6 bases). The CDR3 has 14 amino acids. Per the germline V gene, CDR1 is LNHDA and CDR2 is SQIVND (reference sequence). CDR3 region: CASSKGQANYGYTF. The CDR3 nucleotides read TGTGCCAGTAGTAAGGGACAAGCTAACTACGGCTACACCTTC.

The V and J genes are TRBV3-1 (or the pseudogene TRBV3-2) and TRBJ1-1, with 11 bases matching TRBD1. The germline gives CDR1 LGHDT, CDR2 YNNKEL (reference sequence). The ends lost 8 bases at V and 8 bases at J; junction bases unmatched: 4. This CDR3 contains 12 residues. The CDR3 nucleotides are TGTGCCAGCGCCGGGACAGGGGGAGAAGCTTTCTTT. It specifies CASAGTGGEAFF.

The chain links TRBV14 to TRBJ1-2; the D is unclear. This CDR3 region has 17 residues. Germline V gives CDR1 SGHDN, CDR2 FVKESK. The germline V and J ends were trimmed by 0 bases and 4 bases, with 18 bases remaining between them. The CDR3 sequence is CASSQDQLFGELYGYTF. CDR3 in DNA: TGTGCCAGCAGCCAAGATCAGCTGTTCGGGGAACTCTATGGCTACACCTTC. Looking up the rest from reference TRBV14 and TRBJ1-2 gives the full variable domain: EAGVTQFPSHSVIEKGQTVTLRCDPISGHDNLYWYRRVMGKEIKFLLHFVKESKQDESGMPNNRFLAERTGGTYSTLKVQPAELEDSGVYFCASSQDQLFGELYGYTFGSGTRLTVV.

The CDR3 DNA is TGTGCCATCAGTGAACAGCCTACTAACTATGGCTACACCTTC. It yields the protein CAISEQPTNYGYTF. V and J are TRBV10-3 and TRBJ1-2, with no clear D. V was trimmed by 3 bases and J by 0 bases, leaving 8 bases between them. CDR3 length equals 14 residues. Germline V gives CDR1 ENHRY, CDR2 SYGVKD.

This sequence joins TRBV18 and TRBJ1-1, with TRBD1 as a possible D gene (6 bases). Germline V gives CDR1 KGHSH, CDR2 LQKENI. The V gene lost 6 bases and the J gene lost 9 bases, with 17 bases spanning the gap. This CDR3 region has 13 residues. The DNA of the CDR3 is TGTGCCAGCTCCTCACAGGGAGGGCCGAAAGCTTTCTTT. Its translation: CASSSQGGPKAFF.